This T cell receptor (beta chain) was identified in a study of cytomegalovirus exposure and HLA in healthy donors. On the study more broadly: A previous analysis identified 90 million to 140 million unique TCR beta sequences derived from about 180 million T cells.

Though probably carrying unrecorded immune exposures, donors were nominally healthy at sampling. Germline V CDR1 and CDR2: SGHRS, YFSETQ. J was trimmed by 6 bases and V by 0 bases; bases with no gene match: 5. The CDR3 is 15 residues long. Points on this clone: What it recognizes is unknown.

Primers: 60 Vbeta forward and 13 Jbeta reverse. Measured with immunoSEQ multiplex PCR; TCRdb has only the in-frame clones, and not every one. Its clone listing holds about 200,000 clones. The study, taken as a whole, reports: Being productive about 87% or about 30% of the time was typical of most TCR beta V segments in an earlier analysis. TCR beta V- and J-gene trimming was later associated with a missense DCLRE1C variant.

The chain combines TRBV5-1 with TRBJ2-1; TRBD1 aligns across 8 bases. The sequenced sample consisted of PBMCs. The receptor was isolated from a girl aged 2 to 9 in good health and CMV-seropositive. In DNA form, the CDR3 reads TGCGCCAGCAGCTTGGGAGGACAGGGCGGCAATGAGCAGTTCTTC. Its translation: CASSLGGQGGNEQFF.